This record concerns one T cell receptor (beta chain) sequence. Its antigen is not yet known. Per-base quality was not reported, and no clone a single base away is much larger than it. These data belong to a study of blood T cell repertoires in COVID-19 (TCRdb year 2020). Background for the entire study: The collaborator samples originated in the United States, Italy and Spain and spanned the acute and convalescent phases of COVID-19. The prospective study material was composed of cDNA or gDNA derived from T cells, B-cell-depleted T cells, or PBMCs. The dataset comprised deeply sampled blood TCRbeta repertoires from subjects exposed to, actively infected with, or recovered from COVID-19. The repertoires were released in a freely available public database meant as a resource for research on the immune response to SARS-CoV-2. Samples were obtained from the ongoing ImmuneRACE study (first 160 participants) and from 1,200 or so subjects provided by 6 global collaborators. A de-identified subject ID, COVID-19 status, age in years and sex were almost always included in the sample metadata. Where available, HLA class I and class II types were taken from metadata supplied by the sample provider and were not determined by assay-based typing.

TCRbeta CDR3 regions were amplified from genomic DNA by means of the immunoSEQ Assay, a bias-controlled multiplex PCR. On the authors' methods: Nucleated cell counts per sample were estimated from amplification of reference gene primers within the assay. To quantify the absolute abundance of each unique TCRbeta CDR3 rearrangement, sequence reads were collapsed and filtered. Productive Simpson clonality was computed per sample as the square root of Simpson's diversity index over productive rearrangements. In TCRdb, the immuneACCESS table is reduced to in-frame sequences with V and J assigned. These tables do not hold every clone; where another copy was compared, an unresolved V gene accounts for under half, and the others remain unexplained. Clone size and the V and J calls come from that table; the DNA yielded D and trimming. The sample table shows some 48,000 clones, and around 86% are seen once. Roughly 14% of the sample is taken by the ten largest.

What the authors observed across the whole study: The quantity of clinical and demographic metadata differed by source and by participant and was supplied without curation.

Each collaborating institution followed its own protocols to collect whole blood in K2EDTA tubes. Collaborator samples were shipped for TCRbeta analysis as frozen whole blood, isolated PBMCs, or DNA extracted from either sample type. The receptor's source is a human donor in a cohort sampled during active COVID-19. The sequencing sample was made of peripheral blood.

DNA sequence: TGTGCCAGCAGCCAAGGCTGGGGGGGCGCCGGCACGCAGTACTTC. Its protein reads: CASSQGWGGAGTQYF. The rearrangement combines TRBV3-1 (or the pseudogene TRBV3-2) with TRBJ2-7; TRBD2 is a possible D gene, resting on 7 matching bases. Measured from the cysteine to the phenylalanine, the CDR3 is 15 residues long. Only CDR3 DNA is held: 45 bases, read in frame from base 1. Taken from the germline V gene (reference sequence), the CDR1 and CDR2 loops are LGHDT and YNNKEL. V is reduced by 1 base and J by 9 bases, leaving a spacing of 19 bases between them.